This T cell receptor (beta chain) was profiled in a study of blood T cell repertoires in COVID-19. Profiled with immunoSEQ multiplex PCR; TCRdb holds only in-frame clones, not every one. The sample holds 150,000 to 200,000 clones, 65% to 90% seen once. Recovered status applied to Cohort 3 donors who had two consecutive negative PCRs. It also applied to those with clearance or with symptom resolution. There are 14 residues in the CDR3. V dropped 4 bases and J dropped 9; count of bases not matched to a gene: 5. Germline V gene sequence: CDR1 SGHRS, CDR2 YFSETQ. Source material: PBMCs or T cells enriched from blood (not recorded which). The chain links TRBV5-1 to TRBJ1-6, with 9 nucleotides matching TRBD1. This sequence originates from a man over 45 who had recovered from COVID-19. The chain's CDR3 is CASSLPTGGSPLHF. The CDR3 region has the DNA TGCGCCAGCAGCCTACCGACAGGGGGTTCACCCCTCCACTTT.